The 18 T cell receptor beta chains in this list originate from one sample, sequenced in a study of blood T cell repertoires in COVID-19. Method: immunoSEQ multiplex PCR; TCRdb's copy keeps in-frame clones and lacks some. The profile covers around 290,000 clones, with less than 90% appearing a single time and 10% to 15% taken by the ten largest. The sequenced material came from peripheral blood. The receptors derive from a woman in her 70s with COVID-19, enrolled during active disease.

The rearrangement links TRBV7-2 to TRBJ1-1; no definite D call. Germline V gene data show CDR1 as SGHTA and CDR2 as FQGNSA. This CDR3 region has 15 residues. V lost 5 bases to trimming and J lost 1 base, with 14 bases between them. The CDR3 region has the DNA TGTGCCAGCAGCCCCCGGTATTTACCGAACACTGAAGCTTTCTTT. Amino acid sequence: CASSPRYLPNTEAFF.

The rearrangement links TRBV6-2 or TRBV6-3 to TRBJ2-7; D gene unclear. The CDR3 sequence is 14 residues long. Trimming removed 4 bases from V and 0 bases from J, with 10 bases in between. Per the germline V gene, CDR1 is MNHEY and CDR2 is SVGEGT. Here the CDR3 reads CASSFPRDSYEQYF. CDR3 coding DNA: TGTGCCAGCAGTTTTCCACGAGACTCCTACGAGCAGTACTTC.

The V and J genes are TRBV5-1 and TRBJ1-1; 10 nucleotides line up with TRBD1. V lost 4 bases to trimming and J lost 5 bases; unmatched junction nucleotides: 8. The length of the CDR3 is 15 residues. Germline CDR1 reads SGHRS; CDR2 reads YFSETQ. The CDR3 sequence is CASSPPGTGVTEAFF. The CDR3 DNA sequence: TGCGCCAGCAGCCCCCCAGGGACAGGGGTTACTGAAGCTTTCTTT.

The rearrangement joins TRBV6-2 or TRBV6-3 to TRBJ1-2; 10 bases fit TRBD1. CDR3 size: 15 residues. The germline CDR1 and CDR2 sequences are MNHEY and SVGEGT. Trimming at V came to 0 bases and at J to 5 bases, leaving 3 bases not matched to a gene. The CDR3 protein is CASSYSGQGLYGYTF. CDR3 nucleotide sequence: TGTGCCAGCAGTTACTCGGGACAGGGGTTATATGGCTACACCTTC.

This CDR3 reads CASSEAWWKGVRGTGELFF. CDR3 DNA: TGTGCCAGCAGTGAAGCGTGGTGGAAGGGGGTACGGGGCACCGGGGAGCTGTTTTTT. This chain joins TRBV6-1 and TRBJ2-2; possible D gene TRBD1, 6 bases. Trimming shortened V by 0 bases and J by 4 bases, and 21 bases separated the two germline ends. CDR3 size: 19 residues. Germline CDR1 is MNHNS and CDR2 is SASEGT.

This sequence joins TRBV7-8 and TRBJ2-7, with D perhaps matching TRBD1 (6 bases). The CDR3 totals 14 residues. Deletions cut 1 base from V and 3 bases from J, with 10 bases between. CDR1 and CDR2 from the germline V gene are SGHVS and FQNEAQ. This chain's CDR3 is CASSLGAGVYEQYF. In DNA, the CDR3 is TGTGCCAGCAGCTTAGGAGCAGGGGTCTACGAGCAGTACTTC.

The chain recombines TRBV9 with TRBJ2-2; a possible D gene is TRBD1 (6 bases). Germline CDR1 reads SGDLS; CDR2 reads YYNGEE. Trimming cost V 4 bases and J 4 bases, with 17 bases left between them. This CDR3 comprises 16 residues. The CDR3 reads CASSSPSRGGTGELFF. In nucleotides, the CDR3 is TGTGCCAGCAGCTCTCCTAGCAGGGGTGGCACCGGGGAGCTGTTTTTT.

This rearrangement joins TRBV10-1 to TRBJ2-3, with TRBD2 identical over 9 bases. The CDR3 is 12 amino acids. The germline gives CDR1 WNHNN, CDR2 SYGVQD (reference sequence). J lost 9 bases, V lost 3 bases, and 1 base had no gene match. This CDR3 is CASSDLAGTQYF. The DNA for the CDR3 is TGCGCCAGCAGTGATCTAGCGGGAACGCAGTATTTT.

The chain has TRBV2 and TRBJ1-4, with a weak D call TRBD1 (6 bases). Trimming left V 6 bases short and J 6 bases short, with 14 bases between. The V gene's germline CDR1 is SNHLY and CDR2 FYNNEI. This CDR3 comprises 14 residues. CDR3 nucleotide sequence: TGTGCCAGCAGCGCAGGGGACGAGGATGAAAAACTGTTTTTT. This translates into CASSAGDEDEKLFF. The variable domain in full, completed from reference TRBV2 and TRBJ1-4, reads EPEVTQTPSHQVTQMGQEVILRCVPISNHLYFYWYRQILGQKVEFLVSFYNNEISEKSEIFDDQFSVERPDGSNFTLKIRSTKLEDSAMYFCASSAGDEDEKLFFGSGTQLSVL.

The chain links TRBV14 to TRBJ2-1; D gene uncertain. Germline assignment: CDR1 SGHDN and CDR2 FVKESK. This CDR3 has 13 residues. Trimming shortened V by 4 bases and J by 9 bases, and 13 bases separated the two germline ends. In DNA form, the CDR3 reads TGTGCCAGCAGCCGGTCACTTACTATTGAGCAGTTCTTC. It translates to CASSRSLTIEQFF.

The rearrangement uses TRBV9 and TRBJ1-5, with D possibly TRBD1 on 6 matching bases. CDR1 SGDLS and CDR2 YYNGEE come from the germline V gene. V lost 4 bases to trimming and J lost 4 bases, with 18 bases between them. The CDR3 length is 16 residues. CDR3 sequence: CASSQGSGTFNQPQHF. The DNA for the CDR3 is TGTGCCAGCAGCCAAGGGTCCGGGACATTTAATCAGCCCCAGCATTTT.

The chain has TRBV20-1 and TRBJ2-5; D perhaps matches TRBD2 (5 bases). Trimming pared 6 bases from V and 5 bases from J, leaving 10 bases between. The germline CDR1 and CDR2 sequences are DFQATT and SNEGSKA (reference sequence). CDR3 size: 11 residues. Here the CDR3 reads CSAKGLETQYF. The CDR3 nucleotides are TGCAGTGCGAAAGGACTGGAGACCCAGTACTTC.

The chain combines TRBV6-2 or TRBV6-3 with TRBJ2-1; a weak D match, TRBD1 (7 bases). Germline values: CDR1 MNHEY, CDR2 SVGEGT. The V and J ends lost 6 bases and 6 bases respectively, with 12 bases between them. This CDR3 contains 13 residues. CDR3 protein: CASSDQGGNEQFF. DNA of the CDR3: TGTGCCAGCAGCGACCAGGGGGGCAATGAGCAGTTCTTC.

The genes are TRBV6-5 and TRBJ2-1; weak D call: TRBD2 (7 bases). Trimming took 8 bases from V and 6 from J, leaving 20 bases between them. The germline CDR1 and CDR2 sequences are MNHEY and SVGAGI. The CDR3 spans 15 residues. CDR3 DNA sequence: TGTGCCAGCGGCCGCGGGACCCGGGGGGCCAATGAGCAGTTCTTC. Translating it yields CASGRGTRGANEQFF.

Written as DNA, the CDR3 is TGTGCCAGCAGCTTGGGAGACAGGACCTACTACGAGCAGTACTTC. It is translated as CASSLGDRTYYEQYF. The V and J genes are TRBV5-6 and TRBJ2-7; D is perhaps TRBD1 (6 bases). With 0 bases removed from V and 3 bases from J, the gap between germline ends came to 13 bases. The CDR3 is 15 amino acids. The germline V gene has CDR1 SGHDT and CDR2 YYEEEE.

This chain joins TRBV28 and TRBJ1-1; 8 nucleotides line up with TRBD1. V was clipped by 5 bases and J by 0 bases; unmatched bases: 5. The CDR3 length is 15 residues. Germline-derived CDR1 and CDR2 are MDHEN and SYDVKM. The CDR3 nucleotides are TGTGCCAGCAGTCCACGGACAGGGCTGAACACTGAAGCTTTCTTT. Its translation: CASSPRTGLNTEAFF.

The chain has TRBV29-1 and TRBJ2-5, with 7 bases identical to TRBD1. J was trimmed by 1 base and V by 5 bases; bases with no gene match: 4. The CDR3 has 13 amino acids. CDR1 and CDR2 from the germline V gene are SQVTM and ANQGSEA. The DNA of the CDR3 is TGCAGCGTTTCGGGACAGCCCCAAGAGACCCAGTACTTC. Translation: CSVSGQPQETQYF.

The gene calls are TRBV5-1 and TRBJ1-2; 8 nucleotides line up with TRBD1. Germline values: CDR1 SGHRS, CDR2 YFSETQ. This CDR3 has 15 amino acids. Trimming removed 4 bases from V and 6 bases from J; junction bases left unmatched: 11. The CDR3 nucleotides are TGCGCCAGCAGCCCATGGACAGGGTTGAGCGATGGCTACACCTTC. It specifies CASSPWTGLSDGYTF. The full variable domain, with the rest looked up from reference TRBV5-1 and TRBJ1-2, is KAGVTQTPRYLIKTRGQQVTLSCSPISGHRSVSWYQQTPGQGLQFLFEYFSETQRNKGNFPGRFSGRQFSNSRSEMNVSTLELGDSALYLCASSPWTGLSDGYTFGSGTRLTVV.